The 3 T cell receptor beta chains reported below all come from one sample, sequenced in a study of CD8+ T cells in alopecia areata. Sequencing templates came from extracted RNA that was reverse transcribed into cDNA. The repertoire was sequenced with immunoSEQ multiplex PCR; TCRdb's copy has only in-frame clones and lacks some. Among around 190,000 clones, roughly 50% were seen once, and the ten largest hold approximately 4.9%. Material for sequencing was CD8+ T cells sorted from blood. These TCRs come from a human donor in good health.

V is TRBV11-3 and J is TRBJ1-2, with 10 bases aligning to TRBD1. The CDR3 has 13 residues. Per germline, CDR1 SGHNT and CDR2 YENEEA. The junction had 3 bases not matched to a gene; V was cut back by 5 bases and J by 6 bases. The CDR3 DNA reads TGTGCCAGCAGCCAGGGGACAGGGGATGGCTACACCTTC. Amino acid sequence: CASSQGTGDGYTF.

The J gene is TRBJ1-2, the V gene TRBV4-2, with D hard to call. Trimming stripped 1 base from V and 2 bases from J, with 11 bases between. This CDR3 contains 15 residues. Germline loops: CDR1 LGHNA, CDR2 YNFKEQ. The CDR3 region has the DNA TGTGCCAGCAGCCAAGTAACGGATGGGAACTATGGCTACACCTTC. Protein: CASSQVTDGNYGYTF.

A single count supports this clone. This sequence joins TRBV13 and TRBJ2-5; D is perhaps TRBD1 or TRBD2 (5 bases each). The V and J ends lost 4 bases and 5 bases respectively, with 23 bases between them. The germline V gene encodes CDR1 PRHDT and CDR2 FYEKMQ (reference sequence). The CDR3 contains 17 residues. The CDR3 reads CASSSRERGLLRETQYF. For the CDR3, the DNA is TGTGCCAGCAGCTCCAGGGAGAGGGGCCTCCTTAGGGAGACCCAGTACTTC. The full variable domain, its missing parts supplied by reference TRBV13 and TRBJ2-5, is AAGVIQSPRHLIKEKRETATLKCYPIPRHDTVYWYQQGPGQDPQFLISFYEKMQSDKGSIPDRFSAQQFSDYHSELNMSSLELGDSALYFCASSSRERGLLRETQYFGPGTRLLVL.